This T cell receptor beta chain was recovered during a study of T cells after yellow fever vaccination. Broader study findings: The study re-detected most primary-vaccination clones after the booster (approximately 97% CD4, roughly 85% CD8).

This clonotype has a handful of counts. Its antigen remains unidentified. This CDR3 is built from 15 residues. V was shortened by 1 base and J by 4 bases, with 12 bases between the two germline ends. Germline CDR1 SGHTA, CDR2 FQGNSA. Conversion of TCR transcripts into cDNA relied on 5'RACE template switching, which added a universal primer site and UMIs. A single record per CDR3 protein comes from TCRdb applying MiXCR to the 5' RACE reads. The sample has fewer than 450,000 distinct CDR3 sequences; 3.5% to 4.5% are singletons. The chain joins TRBV7-2 to TRBJ2-3; D not certain. The receptor was derived from a man aged 18 to 30 who received the YFV17D yellow fever vaccine. Sequenced here: PBMCs, sampled 5 days after the yellow fever booster vaccination. The DNA for the CDR3 is TGTGCCAGCAGCTTAGGGGTGTTTTTGTCAGATACGCAGTATTTT. Translated, it gives CASSLGVFLSDTQYF.